This TCR beta chain is drawn from a study of shared clonotypes between healthy human individuals. About the research overall: Those who served as donors were a couple of women and a few men between the ages of 18 and 49.

The CDR3 length is 11 residues. From germline, CDR1 is MDHEN and CDR2 SYDVKM. V was shortened by 3 bases and J by 12 bases, with 11 bases between the two germline ends. The assay was carried out at the deep level. Generated by immunoSEQ multiplex PCR, the TCRdb table keeps only in-frame clones and is missing some. The sample holds roughly 2.2 million clones, approximately 93% seen once. Details on this clone: What it binds is unknown.

Notes on the study in general: Shared across a few donors were around 5% of the naive CD4 clonotypes. Naive subsets typically showed greater estimated richness than memory subsets.

The chain combines TRBV28 with TRBJ1-2; possibly TRBD1 for D (6 bases). The sequence was obtained from a man between 18 and 29 years old in good health. Some clones in this sample may be carry-over from other donors' samples. The source material was naive CD4+ T cells from PBMCs. The subset is: CD45RA+ positively selected. The CDR3: CASSFPRGHTF. The DNA of the CDR3 is TGTGCCAGCAGTTTCCCCAGGGGTCACACCTTC.